This TCR beta chain was captured by sequencing in a study of T cells in Graves' hyperthyroidism and ophthalmopathy. Researchers took RNA transcripts and amplified the TCR beta CDR3 regions from them. First-round RT-PCR with HTBI primers amplified the TCR CDR3 region. One entry per CDR3 protein results from TCRdb running MiXCR on the multiplex PCR reads. The data show 470,000 or so distinct CDR3 sequences, about 20% seen once. This CDR3 has 17 residues. V was shortened by 0 bases and J by 1 base, with 12 bases between the two germline ends. Per the germline V gene, CDR1 is LNHDA and CDR2 is SQIVND (reference sequence). This clonotype was counted between two and nine times. Clinical symptoms, serum thyroxine and TRAb, thyroid ultrasound and orbital computed tomography were used for the diagnoses.

What was sequenced was blood. The V gene is TRBV19, the J gene TRBJ2-2; D is ambiguous. The receptor comes from a man aged 18 to 29 with Graves' hyperthyroidism. The CDR3 DNA reads TGTGCCAGTAGTATAGATCTGCGAGGAAGGAACACCGGGGAGCTGTTTTTT. The encoded protein is CASSIDLRGRNTGELFF.